This T cell receptor (beta chain) was documented in a study of blood T cells in healthy people across ages. Points from the study as a whole: TCR beta diversity correlated strongly with naive T cell percentage.

This clonotype was recorded at least ten times. Antigen: not known. Each donor was a healthy Caucasian individual from Russia, aged roughly 6 to 90. Each donor gave about 9.3 milliliters of peripheral blood. Extractions gave at least 6 micrograms of total RNA per sample. Through a sample-barcoded 5' primer and a J-beta primer mix, a second PCR was run for about 6 to 11 cycles. Each CDR3 protein gets one entry after TCRdb re-called the 5' RACE reads with MiXCR. The sample has about 570,000 distinct CDR3 sequences, approximately 30% seen once; the top ten hold 15% to 20%. Germline lookup yields CDR1 SQVTM and CDR2 ANQGSEA. V dropped 3 bases and J dropped 0 bases, with 11 bases sitting between them. This CDR3 contains 14 residues.

The rearrangement joins TRBV29-1 to TRBJ2-5, with D possibly matching TRBD2 (7 bases). This clonotype was sampled from a woman in her 70s in good health. Sequenced sample: blood. The CDR3 sequence is CSVDREGDQETQYF. DNA for the CDR3: TGCAGCGTTGACAGGGAGGGGGACCAAGAGACCCAGTACTTC.